In its sample, the clone carrying this T cell receptor beta chain was seen a few times. Antigen unknown. The sample is drawn from a study of post-analysis software for immune sequencing data. Study-wide context: The cohort encompassed relapsing-remitting, secondary progressive and progressive-relapsing multiple sclerosis disease courses. Study results and limitations: Samples sharing a preparation batch grouped tightly together when assessed by F measure. Compared with controls, patients had more of about 5 TRBV segments, including TRBV5-6, TRBV5-1 and TRBV20-1.

This CDR3 has 14 amino acids. After removal of 7 bases from V and 3 bases from J, the junction contained 10 bases not matched to a gene. CDR1 is DFQATT and CDR2 is SNEGSKA in the germline V gene (reference sequence). cDNA libraries for TCR beta contained unique molecular identifiers. TCRdb called the PCR reads again in MiXCR, with one record for every CDR3 protein. Here the sample spans 700,000 to 800,000 distinct CDR3 sequences, roughly 30% being singletons. The clonotype originates from a girl aged 5-17 years with multiple sclerosis. Sequencing used blood. The chain has TRBV20-1 and TRBJ2-7; 9 nucleotides line up with TRBD1. CDR3 nucleotides: TGCAGTGTTCCCCGGGGACAGGGCATCTACGAGCAGTACTTC. It yields the protein CSVPRGQGIYEQYF.